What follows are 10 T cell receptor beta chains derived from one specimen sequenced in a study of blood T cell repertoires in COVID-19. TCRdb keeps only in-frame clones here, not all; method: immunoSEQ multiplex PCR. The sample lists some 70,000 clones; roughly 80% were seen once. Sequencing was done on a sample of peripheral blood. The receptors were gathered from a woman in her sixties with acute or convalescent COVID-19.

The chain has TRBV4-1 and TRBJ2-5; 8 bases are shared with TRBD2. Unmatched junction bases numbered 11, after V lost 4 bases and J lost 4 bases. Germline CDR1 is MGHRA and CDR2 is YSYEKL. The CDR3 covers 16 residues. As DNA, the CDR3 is TGCGCCAGCAGCCCCCTCGGGGGGGGCCTTTCAGAGACCCAGTACTTC. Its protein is CASSPLGGGLSETQYF.

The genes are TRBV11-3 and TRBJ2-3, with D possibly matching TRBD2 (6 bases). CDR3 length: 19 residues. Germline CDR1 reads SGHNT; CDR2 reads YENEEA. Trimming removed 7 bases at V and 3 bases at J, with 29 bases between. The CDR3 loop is CASISHGFETSKGTDTQYF. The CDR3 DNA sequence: TGTGCCAGCATCTCCCACGGATTTGAAACTAGCAAAGGGACAGATACGCAGTATTTT.

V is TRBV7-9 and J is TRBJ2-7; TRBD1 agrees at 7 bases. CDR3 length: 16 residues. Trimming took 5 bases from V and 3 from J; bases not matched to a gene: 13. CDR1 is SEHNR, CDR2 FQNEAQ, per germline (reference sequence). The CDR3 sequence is CASSKYSTGRLYEQYF. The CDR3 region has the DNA TGTGCCAGCAGCAAATATTCGACAGGGCGGCTCTACGAGCAGTACTTC.

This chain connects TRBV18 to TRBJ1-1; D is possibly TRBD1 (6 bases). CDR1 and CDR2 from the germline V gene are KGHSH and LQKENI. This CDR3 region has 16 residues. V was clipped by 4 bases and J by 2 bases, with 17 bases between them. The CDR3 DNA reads TGTGCCAGCTCACTAGGGGGGGGACGGACTAACACTGAAGCTTTCTTT. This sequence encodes CASSLGGGRTNTEAFF.

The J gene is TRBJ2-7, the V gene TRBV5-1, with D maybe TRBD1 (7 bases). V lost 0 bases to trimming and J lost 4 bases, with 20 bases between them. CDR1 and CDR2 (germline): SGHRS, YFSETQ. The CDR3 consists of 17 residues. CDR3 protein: CASSLGPSRQGGYEQYF. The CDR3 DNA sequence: TGCGCCAGCAGCTTGGGACCTTCCCGTCAGGGGGGTTACGAGCAGTACTTC.

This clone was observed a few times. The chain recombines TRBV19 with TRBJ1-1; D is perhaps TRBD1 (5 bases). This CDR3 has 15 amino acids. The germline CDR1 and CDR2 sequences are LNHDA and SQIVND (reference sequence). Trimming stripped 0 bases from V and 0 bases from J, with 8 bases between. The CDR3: CASSIDRRVNTEAFF. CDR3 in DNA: TGTGCCAGTAGTATAGATCGCAGGGTGAACACTGAAGCTTTCTTT.

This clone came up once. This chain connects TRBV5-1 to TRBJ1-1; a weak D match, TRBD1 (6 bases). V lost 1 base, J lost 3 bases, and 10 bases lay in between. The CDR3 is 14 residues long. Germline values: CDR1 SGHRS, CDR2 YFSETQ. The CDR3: CASSLRGADTEAFF. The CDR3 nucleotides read TGCGCCAGCAGCTTGCGGGGGGCTGACACTGAAGCTTTCTTT. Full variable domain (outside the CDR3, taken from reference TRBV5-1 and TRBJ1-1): KAGVTQTPRYLIKTRGQQVTLSCSPISGHRSVSWYQQTPGQGLQFLFEYFSETQRNKGNFPGRFSGRQFSNSRSEMNVSTLELGDSALYLCASSLRGADTEAFFGQGTRLTVV.

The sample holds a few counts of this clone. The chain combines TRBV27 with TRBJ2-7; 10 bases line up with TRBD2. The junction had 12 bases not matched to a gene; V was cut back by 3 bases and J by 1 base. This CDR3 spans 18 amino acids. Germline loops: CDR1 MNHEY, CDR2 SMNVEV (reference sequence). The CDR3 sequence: CASSFRLAGVSGSYEQYF. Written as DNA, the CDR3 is TGTGCCAGCAGTTTTAGGCTAGCGGGGGTTTCCGGGTCCTACGAGCAGTACTTC.

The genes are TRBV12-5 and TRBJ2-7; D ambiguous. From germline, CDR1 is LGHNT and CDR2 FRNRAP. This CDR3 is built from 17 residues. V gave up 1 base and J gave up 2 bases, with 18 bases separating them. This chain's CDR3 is CASGLAYVAEKPYEQYF. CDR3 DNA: TGTGCTAGTGGTTTGGCCTACGTAGCCGAAAAACCCTACGAGCAGTACTTC.

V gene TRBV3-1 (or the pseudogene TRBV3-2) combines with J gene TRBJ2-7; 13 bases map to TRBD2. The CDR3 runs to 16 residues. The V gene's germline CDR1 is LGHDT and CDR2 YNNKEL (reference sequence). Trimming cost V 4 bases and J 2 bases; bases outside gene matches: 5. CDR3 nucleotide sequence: TGTGCCAGCAGCCCGGGACTAGCGGGATCTCCCTACGAGCAGTACTTC. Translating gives CASSPGLAGSPYEQYF.